This T cell receptor (beta chain) was obtained from a study of a mutant IDH1 vaccine in newly diagnosed glioma. About the research overall: Beginning 4-6 weeks after radiotherapy alone, or with temozolomide cycles, vaccination took place. It was radiotherapy, temozolomide, or both that patients received previously, with most receiving both.

Time point specified: week 47, end of study. What each vaccine dose contained was 300 ug of mutant IDH1 20-mer peptide, accompanied by topical imiquimod. The vaccination schedule gave patients eight doses in weeks 1, 3, 5, 7, 11, 15, 19 and 23. About this clone: Its antigen is unidentified.

The CDR3 sequence is 14 residues long. Germline V lookup: CDR1 ENHRY, CDR2 SYGVKD. The trim removed 5 bases at V and 5 bases at J, leaving 5 bases unmatched. Data came from immunoSEQ multiplex PCR; TCRdb stores just in-frame clones and leaves some out. The sample contains about 50,000 clones, over 70% of which appear only once. The source material was PBMCs, sampled from a glioma patient whose treatment included an IDH1 peptide vaccine. This receptor was taken from a man aged 50 to 60 with glioma. This sequence joins TRBV10-3 and TRBJ1-3, with 8 bases lining up with TRBD1. This CDR3 reads CAISQDRGRNTIYF. The CDR3 nucleotides read TGTGCCATCAGTCAAGACAGGGGTCGAAACACCATATATTTT.